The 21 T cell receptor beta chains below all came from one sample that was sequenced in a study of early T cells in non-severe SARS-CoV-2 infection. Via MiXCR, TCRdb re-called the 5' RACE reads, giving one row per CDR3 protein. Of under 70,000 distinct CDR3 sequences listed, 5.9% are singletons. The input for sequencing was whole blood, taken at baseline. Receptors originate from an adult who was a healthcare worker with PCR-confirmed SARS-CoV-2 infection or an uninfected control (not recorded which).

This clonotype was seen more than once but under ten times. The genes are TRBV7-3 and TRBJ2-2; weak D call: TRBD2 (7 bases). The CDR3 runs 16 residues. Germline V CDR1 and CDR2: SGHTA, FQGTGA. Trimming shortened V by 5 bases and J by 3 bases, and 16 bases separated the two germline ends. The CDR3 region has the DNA TGTGCCAGCAGCCCGACAGGTCTAGCGGACACCGGGGAGCTGTTTTTT. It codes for CASSPTGLADTGELFF. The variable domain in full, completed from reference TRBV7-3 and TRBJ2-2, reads GAGVSQTPSNKVTEKGKYVELRCDPISGHTALYWYRQSLGQGPEFLIYFQGTGAADDSGLPNDRFFAVRPEGSVSTLKIQRTERGDSAVYLCASSPTGLADTGELFFGEGSRLTVL.

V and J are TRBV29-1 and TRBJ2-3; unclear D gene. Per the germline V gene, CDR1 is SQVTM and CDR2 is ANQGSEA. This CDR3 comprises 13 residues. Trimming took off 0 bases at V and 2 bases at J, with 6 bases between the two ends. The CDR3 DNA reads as TGCAGCGTTGAAGAACAACCCACAGATACGCAGTATTTT. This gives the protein CSVEEQPTDTQYF.

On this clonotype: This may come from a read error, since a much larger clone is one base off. The CDR3 reads CASFLDRGSSYNSPLYF. The CDR3 DNA sequence: TGTGCCAGCTTTCTAGACAGGGGGAGCTCCTATAATTCACCCCTCTACTTT. The chain recombines TRBV28 with TRBJ1-6; 9 bases match TRBD1. The CDR3 consists of 17 residues. The germline V gene has CDR1 MDHEN and CDR2 SYDVKM.

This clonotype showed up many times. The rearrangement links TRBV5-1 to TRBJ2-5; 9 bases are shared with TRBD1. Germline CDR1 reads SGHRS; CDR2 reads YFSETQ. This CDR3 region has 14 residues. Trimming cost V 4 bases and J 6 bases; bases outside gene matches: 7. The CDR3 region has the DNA TGCGCCAGCAGCACCGGGACAGGGTCGAAGACCCAGTACTTC. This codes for CASSTGTGSKTQYF.

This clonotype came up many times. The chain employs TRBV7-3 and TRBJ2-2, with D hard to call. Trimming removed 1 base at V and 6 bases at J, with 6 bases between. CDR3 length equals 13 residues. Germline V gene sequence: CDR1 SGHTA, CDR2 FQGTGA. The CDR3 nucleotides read TGTGCCAGCAGCTTAATCTTGTCCGGGGAGCTGTTTTTT. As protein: CASSLILSGELFF.

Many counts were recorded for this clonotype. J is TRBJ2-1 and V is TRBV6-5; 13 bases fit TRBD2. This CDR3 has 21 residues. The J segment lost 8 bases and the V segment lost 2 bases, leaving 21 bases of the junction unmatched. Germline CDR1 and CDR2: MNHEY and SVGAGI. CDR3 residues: CASSYGFWTSGRDAREDEQFF. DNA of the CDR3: TGTGCCAGCAGTTACGGATTTTGGACTAGCGGGAGAGATGCCCGCGAGGATGAGCAGTTCTTC.

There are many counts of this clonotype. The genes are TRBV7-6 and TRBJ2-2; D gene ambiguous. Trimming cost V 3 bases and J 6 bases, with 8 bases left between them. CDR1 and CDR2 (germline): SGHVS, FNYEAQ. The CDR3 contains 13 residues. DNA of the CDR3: TGTGCCAGCAGCTTTACACCCCCCGGGGAGCTGTTTTTT. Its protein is CASSFTPPGELFF.

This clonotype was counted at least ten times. The CDR3 DNA is TGTGCCAGCAGCTTCGGGACTAGCGGGAGCTCCTACAATGAGCAGTTCTTC. Its protein product is CASSFGTSGSSYNEQFF. V and J are TRBV7-8 and TRBJ2-1; TRBD2 matches at 14 bases. CDR1 and CDR2 from the germline V gene are SGHVS and FQNEAQ. The CDR3 totals 17 residues. V lost 3 bases to trimming and J lost 0 bases; unmatched junction nucleotides: 1. The variable domain in full, completed from reference TRBV7-8 and TRBJ2-1, reads GAGVSQSPRYKVAKRGQDVALRCDPISGHVSLFWYQQALGQGPEFLTYFQNEAQLDKSGLPSDRFFAERPEGSVSTLKIQRTQQEDSAVYLCASSFGTSGSSYNEQFFGPGTRLTVL.

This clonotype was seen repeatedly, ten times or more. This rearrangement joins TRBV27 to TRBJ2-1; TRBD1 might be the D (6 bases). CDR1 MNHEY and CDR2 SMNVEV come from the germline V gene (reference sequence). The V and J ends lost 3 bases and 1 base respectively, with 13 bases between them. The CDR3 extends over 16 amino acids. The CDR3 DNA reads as TGTGCCAGCAGTTTGCATGCCGGGACATCCTACAATGAGCAGTTCTTC. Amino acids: CASSLHAGTSYNEQFF.

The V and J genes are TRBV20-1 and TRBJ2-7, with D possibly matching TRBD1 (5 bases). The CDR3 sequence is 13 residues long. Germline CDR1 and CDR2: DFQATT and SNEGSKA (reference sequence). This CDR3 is CSPMQGGAYEQYF. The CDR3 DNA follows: TGCAGCCCGATGCAGGGTGGCGCCTACGAGCAGTACTTC.

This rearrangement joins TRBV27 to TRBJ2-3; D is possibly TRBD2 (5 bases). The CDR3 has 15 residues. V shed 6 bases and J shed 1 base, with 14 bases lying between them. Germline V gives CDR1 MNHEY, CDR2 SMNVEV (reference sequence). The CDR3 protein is CASRLGGYGTDTQYF. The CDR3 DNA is TGTGCCAGCAGACTAGGAGGCTACGGCACAGATACGCAGTATTTT.

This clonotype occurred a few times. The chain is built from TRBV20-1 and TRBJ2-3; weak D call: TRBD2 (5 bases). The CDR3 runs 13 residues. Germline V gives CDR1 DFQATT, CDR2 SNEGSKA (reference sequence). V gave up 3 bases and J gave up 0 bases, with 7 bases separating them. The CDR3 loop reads CSASTGSTDTQYF. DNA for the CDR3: TGCAGTGCTAGTACGGGAAGCACAGATACGCAGTATTTT.

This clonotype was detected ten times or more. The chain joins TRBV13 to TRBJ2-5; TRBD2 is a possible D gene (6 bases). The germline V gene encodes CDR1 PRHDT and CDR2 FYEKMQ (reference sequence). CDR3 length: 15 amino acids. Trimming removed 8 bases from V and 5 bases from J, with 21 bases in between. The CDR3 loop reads CASGLSAEKVETQYF. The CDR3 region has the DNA TGTGCCAGCGGACTAAGCGCCGAGAAGGTGGAGACCCAGTACTTC.

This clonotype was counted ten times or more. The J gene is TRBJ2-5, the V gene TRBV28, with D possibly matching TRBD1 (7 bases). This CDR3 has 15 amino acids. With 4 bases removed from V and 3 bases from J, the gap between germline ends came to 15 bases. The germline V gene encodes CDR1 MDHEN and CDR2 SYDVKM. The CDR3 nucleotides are TGTGCCAGCAGTTCCCGGGACAGACTAGAAGAGACCCAGTACTTC. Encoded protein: CASSSRDRLEETQYF. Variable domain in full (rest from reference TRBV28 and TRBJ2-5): DVKVTQSSRYLVKRTGEKVFLECVQDMDHENMFWYRQDPGLGLRLIYFSYDVKMKEKGDIPEGYSVSREKKERFSLILESASTNQTSMYLCASSSRDRLEETQYFGPGTRLLVL.

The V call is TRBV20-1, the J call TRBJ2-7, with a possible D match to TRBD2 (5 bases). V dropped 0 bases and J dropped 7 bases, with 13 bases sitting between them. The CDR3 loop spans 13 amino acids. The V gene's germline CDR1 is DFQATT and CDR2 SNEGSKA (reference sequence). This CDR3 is CSARDLGTGEQYF. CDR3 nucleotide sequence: TGCAGTGCTAGAGATCTAGGAACGGGGGAGCAGTACTTC.

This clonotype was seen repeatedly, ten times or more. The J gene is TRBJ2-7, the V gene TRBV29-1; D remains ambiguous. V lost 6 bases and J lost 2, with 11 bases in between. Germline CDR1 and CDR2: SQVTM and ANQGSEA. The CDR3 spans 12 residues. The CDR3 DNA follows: TGCAGCGTGACCATGGGAACCTACGAGCAGTACTTC. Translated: CSVTMGTYEQYF.

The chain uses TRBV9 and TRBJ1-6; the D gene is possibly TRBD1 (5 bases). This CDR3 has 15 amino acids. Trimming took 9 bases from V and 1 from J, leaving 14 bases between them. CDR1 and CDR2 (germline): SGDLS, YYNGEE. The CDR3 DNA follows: TGTGCCACCTCGTGGGGCAGTTCCTATAATTCACCCCTCCACTTT. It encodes CATSWGSSYNSPLHF.

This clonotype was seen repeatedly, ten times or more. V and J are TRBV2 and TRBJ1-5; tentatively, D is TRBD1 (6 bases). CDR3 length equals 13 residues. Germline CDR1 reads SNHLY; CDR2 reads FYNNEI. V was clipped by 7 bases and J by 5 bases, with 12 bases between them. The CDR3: CASTGEADQPQHF. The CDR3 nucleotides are TGTGCCAGCACAGGGGAGGCGGATCAGCCCCAGCATTTT.

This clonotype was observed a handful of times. The CDR3 sequence is CTSSQDTPGRGYEQYF. CDR3 coding DNA: TGCACCAGCAGCCAAGATACCCCCGGGAGGGGCTACGAGCAGTACTTC. The chain has TRBV1 and TRBJ2-7; TRBD2, the table's D call, lacks a check against the DNA. TRBV1 is listed as a pseudogene. CDR3 length: 16 residues.

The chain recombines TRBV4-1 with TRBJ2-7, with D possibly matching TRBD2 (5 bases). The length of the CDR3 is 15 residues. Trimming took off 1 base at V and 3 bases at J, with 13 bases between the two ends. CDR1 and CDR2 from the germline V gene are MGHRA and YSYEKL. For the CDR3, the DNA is TGCGCCAGCAGCCAAGGCGCTAGCTTATTCTACGAGCAGTACTTC. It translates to CASSQGASLFYEQYF.

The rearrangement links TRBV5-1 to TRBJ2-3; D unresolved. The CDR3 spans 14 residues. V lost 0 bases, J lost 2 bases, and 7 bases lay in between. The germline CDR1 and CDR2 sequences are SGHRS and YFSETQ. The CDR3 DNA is TGCGCCAGCAGCTTGGACCCCAACACAGATACGCAGTATTTT. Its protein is CASSLDPNTDTQYF.